The 10 T cell receptor beta chains below all came from one sample that was sequenced in a study of response to subunit inactivated influenza vaccine. TCRdb analysed the RT-PCR reads with MiXCR anew, one entry per CDR3 protein. The profile covers 500,000 to 750,000 distinct CDR3 sequences, with approximately 14% appearing a single time and roughly 11% taken by the ten largest. Here the sequenced sample was PBMCs from blood, taken 12 days after vaccination. The origin of the receptors is a man between 45 and 60 years old who received an inactivated influenza vaccine.

This chain links TRBV7-2 with TRBJ2-1; possibly TRBD1 or TRBD2 for D (5 bases each). CDR3 length: 16 residues. The V end was cut by 4 bases, the J end by 6 bases, with 19 bases between. Germline V lookup: CDR1 SGHTA, CDR2 FQGNSA. CDR3 loop: CASSWAVGQAGNEQFF. CDR3 DNA: TGTGCCAGCAGCTGGGCGGTGGGGCAGGCGGGCAATGAGCAGTTCTTC.

The chain has TRBV7-8 and TRBJ2-5; the D is unclear. V was shortened by 1 base and J by 6 bases, with 9 bases between the two germline ends. The CDR3 totals 13 residues. The germline CDR1 and CDR2 sequences are SGHVS and FQNEAQ. CDR3 protein: CASSLGEVQTQYF. In DNA form, the CDR3 reads TGTGCCAGCAGCTTAGGAGAGGTGCAGACCCAGTACTTC.

This clonotype appeared a few times. V usage is TRBV2 and J usage is TRBJ2-7, with D perhaps assigned TRBD1 or TRBD2 (5 bases each). This CDR3 is built from 13 residues. Trimming removed 8 bases from V and 7 bases from J, with 18 bases in between. CDR1 is SNHLY, CDR2 FYNNEI, per germline. The CDR3 spells CASLPGTPQEQYF. CDR3 bases: TGTGCCAGCCTGCCAGGGACCCCTCAGGAGCAGTACTTC.

The chain has TRBV7-2 and TRBJ2-7; D unresolved. Germline assignment: CDR1 SGHTA and CDR2 FQGNSA. The CDR3 runs to 16 residues. Trimming left V 2 bases short and J 7 bases short, with 21 bases between. This CDR3 reads CASSLSGRIPYGEQYF. Written as DNA, the CDR3 is TGTGCCAGCAGCTTATCAGGCCGGATACCATACGGGGAGCAGTACTTC.

This rearrangement joins TRBV7-9 to TRBJ2-7; no firm D call. CDR3 length: 13 amino acids. Trimming took 5 bases from V and 4 from J, leaving 12 bases between them. The germline gives CDR1 SEHNR, CDR2 FQNEAQ (reference sequence). The DNA of the CDR3 is TGTGCCAGCAGCGCCGGAACAGTTTACGAGCAGTACTTC. This sequence encodes CASSAGTVYEQYF.

This clonotype was counted many times. The chain employs TRBV11-2 and TRBJ2-5, with 7 bases fitting TRBD1. This CDR3 has 14 residues. The V segment lost 3 bases and the J segment 2 bases; nucleotides outside the gene matches: 3. Germline CDR1 is SGHAT and CDR2 is FQNNGV. The CDR3 here is CASSFNRGQETQYF. In DNA, the CDR3 is TGTGCCAGCAGCTTCAACAGGGGTCAAGAGACCCAGTACTTC.

In this sample, this clonotype turned up a few times. The chain links TRBV20-1 to TRBJ2-7; no definite D call. The CDR3 length is 12 residues. CDR1 and CDR2 from the germline V gene are DFQATT and SNEGSKA (reference sequence). Trimming took 6 bases from V and 3 from J, leaving 12 bases between them. CDR3 sequence reads: CSAARAGYEQYF. CDR3 nucleotide sequence: TGCAGTGCCGCTCGGGCAGGCTACGAGCAGTACTTC.

This clonotype was found a few times. This chain connects TRBV3-1 to TRBJ2-1; the match to TRBD2 covers 16 bases. The CDR3 consists of 19 residues. The trim removed 3 bases at V and 4 bases at J, leaving 9 bases unmatched. Germline CDR1 is LGHDT and CDR2 is YNNKEL (reference sequence). CDR3 amino acids: CASSQGLAGGRFSYNEQFF. DNA of the CDR3: TGTGCCAGCAGCCAGGGACTAGCGGGGGGGCGATTCTCGTACAATGAGCAGTTCTTC.

The chain employs TRBV7-9 and TRBJ2-1, with TRBD1 identical over 11 bases. The germline V gene encodes CDR1 SEHNR and CDR2 FQNEAQ (reference sequence). The CDR3 runs to 17 residues. Germline trimming cut 5 bases from V and 7 bases from J; bases unmatched to any gene: 13. CDR3 DNA: TGTGCCAGCAGCCCTTGGGTTTCGGGACAGGGGGTTAATGAGCAGTTCTTC. It is translated as CASSPWVSGQGVNEQFF.

The gene calls are TRBV10-3 and TRBJ1-2; the match to TRBD1 covers 8 bases. The CDR3 runs 16 residues. CDR1 ENHRY and CDR2 SYGVKD come from the germline V gene. V lost 2 bases and J lost 3; bases outside the gene matches: 8. The CDR3 protein is CAISEDGQGWDYGYTF. CDR3 bases: TGTGCCATCAGTGAGGACGGACAGGGTTGGGACTATGGCTACACCTTC.